A single sample is the source of the 19 T cell receptor beta chains below, sequenced in a study of cytotoxic CD8 clonotypes in ibrutinib-treated CLL. Produced via immunoSEQ multiplex PCR; TCRdb's table is partial and in-frame only. The sample carries some 120,000 clones, 80% to 85% recorded once. The starting material was PBMCs, obtained after 24 months of ibrutinib treatment. The receptors originated from a human donor with chronic lymphocytic leukemia.

A few counts support this clone. The CDR3 DNA reads TGTGCCAGCAGCTTAGTGGCCGGACAAAACATTCAGTACTTC. Amino acids: CASSLVAGQNIQYF. The V call is TRBV7-2, the J call TRBJ2-4; no definite D call. The CDR3 is 14 residues long. Trimming took off 1 base at V and 5 bases at J, with 9 bases between the two ends. In germline, CDR1 is SGHTA, CDR2 FQGNSA.

This chain joins TRBV5-6 and TRBJ2-7; D uncertain. Germline loops: CDR1 SGHDT, CDR2 YYEEEE. V shed 0 bases and J shed 2 bases, with 24 bases lying between them. The CDR3 is 19 amino acids. CDR3 coding DNA: TGTGCCAGCAGCTTGGGGAGTACCAGACACCACCCGCGGCCCTACGAGCAGTACTTC. This sequence encodes CASSLGSTRHHPRPYEQYF. The full variable domain, with the rest looked up from reference TRBV5-6 and TRBJ2-7, is DAGVTQSPTHLIKTRGQQVTLRCSPKSGHDTVSWYQQALGQGPQFIFQYYEEEERQRGNFPDRFSGHQFPNYSSELNVNALLLGDSALYLCASSLGSTRHHPRPYEQYFGPGTRLTVT.

The chain uses TRBV5-1 and TRBJ2-1; the D gene is possibly TRBD2 (6 bases). Looked up from germline, CDR1 is SGHRS and CDR2 is YFSETQ. The CDR3 sequence is 15 residues long. Between the trimmed V and J ends, which lost 0 bases and 4 bases, there was a span of 11 bases. The CDR3 here is CASSLGGVLYNEQFF. The CDR3 coding sequence is TGCGCCAGCAGCTTGGGCGGGGTGCTATACAATGAGCAGTTCTTC.

This chain joins TRBV27 and TRBJ2-7, with 7 bases that match TRBD1. The germline gives CDR1 MNHEY, CDR2 SMNVEV (reference sequence). The CDR3 covers 14 residues. The V segment lost 7 bases and the J segment 1 base; nucleotides outside the gene matches: 7. CDR3 in DNA: TGTGCCAGCACCCAAAGACAGGGTTCCTACGAGCAGTACTTC. It yields the protein CASTQRQGSYEQYF.

This chain links TRBV28 with TRBJ1-5; a weak D match, TRBD1 (5 bases). CDR3 length: 14 amino acids. Trimming removed 7 bases at V and 4 bases at J, with 14 bases between. Germline assignment: CDR1 MDHEN and CDR2 SYDVKM. Written as DNA, the CDR3 is TGTGCCAGCACCCCGGTCGGGGGGAATCAGCCCCAGCATTTT. Protein: CASTPVGGNQPQHF.

The chain combines TRBV28 with TRBJ1-2; D is unresolved. The germline V gene has CDR1 MDHEN and CDR2 SYDVKM. V was cut by 8 bases and J by 4 bases, with 8 bases left in between. The CDR3 totals 11 residues. CDR3 amino acids: CASSYPYGYTF. The CDR3 region has the DNA TGTGCCAGCTCGTACCCCTATGGCTACACCTTC.

The rearrangement uses TRBV19 and TRBJ2-7; TRBD1 matches 8 bases. This CDR3 comprises 16 residues. J lost 3 bases, V lost 6 bases, and 13 bases had no gene match. Per germline, CDR1 LNHDA and CDR2 SQIVND (reference sequence). The CDR3 coding sequence is TGTGCCAGTAGCTTGGCGGCAGGGGGCGGAAACTACGAGCAGTACTTC. Residues: CASSLAAGGGNYEQYF.

This rearrangement joins TRBV5-4 to TRBJ2-3; TRBD1 agrees at 7 bases. This CDR3 has 14 residues. J gave up 6 bases and V 0 bases, and 4 bases lay outside the gene matches. In germline, CDR1 is SGHNT, CDR2 YYREEE (reference sequence). CDR3 DNA sequence: TGTGCCAGCAGCTTGGAGGGGGCGCTTGATACGCAGTATTTT. Translation: CASSLEGALDTQYF.

The rearrangement links TRBV5-1 to TRBJ1-1, with D unresolved. Germline values: CDR1 SGHRS, CDR2 YFSETQ. V was cut by 0 bases and J by 4 bases, with 10 bases left in between. The CDR3 loop spans 14 amino acids. The CDR3 DNA follows: TGCGCCAGCAGCTTGGGATCTCCGGGCACTGAAGCTTTCTTT. Encoded protein: CASSLGSPGTEAFF.

The genes are TRBV7-6 and TRBJ2-1; perhaps TRBD2 as D (6 bases). Germline V gives CDR1 SGHVS, CDR2 FNYEAQ. This CDR3 has 13 residues. The V end was cut by 5 bases, the J end by 7 bases, with 12 bases between. The CDR3 loop is CASSAGGRNEQFF. CDR3 DNA sequence: TGTGCCAGCAGCGCCGGAGGGCGGAATGAGCAGTTCTTC.

In its sample, this clone was seen a few times. This sequence joins TRBV15 and TRBJ1-6; 7 bases map to TRBD1. The junction had 4 bases not matched to a gene; V was cut back by 5 bases and J by 6 bases. The germline V gene has CDR1 LNHNV and CDR2 YYDKDF (reference sequence). This CDR3 has 14 residues. The CDR3 DNA follows: TGTGCCACCAGCGACAGGGCCTTTAATTCACCCCTCCACTTT. This encodes CATSDRAFNSPLHF.

This clone was seen ten or more times. J is TRBJ1-1 and V is TRBV14, with D unresolved. Trimming took 2 bases from V and 4 from J, leaving 11 bases between them. The germline CDR1 and CDR2 sequences are SGHDN and FVKESK. The CDR3 sequence is 14 residues long. The CDR3 DNA reads TGTGCCAGCAGCCAAAATCTAGGGAGCACTGAAGCTTTCTTT. Translation: CASSQNLGSTEAFF.

CDR3 nucleotide sequence: TGTGCCAGCAGCACCGGGCCCTGCGCGAAATGGACTGAAGCTTTCTTT. As protein: CASSTGPCAKWTEAFF. The V and J genes are TRBV21-1 and TRBJ1-1. TRBV21-1 has pseudogene status. The CDR3 totals 16 residues.

CDR3 protein: CASSLGQGLWNQPQHF. The CDR3 DNA reads as TGTGCCAGCAGCTTGGGACAGGGTTTATGGAATCAGCCCCAGCATTTT. J is TRBJ1-5 and V is TRBV7-2, with 9 bases identical to TRBD1. Germline V CDR1 and CDR2: SGHTA, FQGNSA. V lost 3 bases and J lost 4; bases outside the gene matches: 7. This CDR3 is built from 16 residues.

This clone was detected only a few times. The chain recombines TRBV4-2 with TRBJ1-5; 10 positions agree with TRBD1. V was pared by 0 bases and J by 9 bases, with 5 bases of the junction left unmatched. This CDR3 comprises 15 residues. From germline, CDR1 is LGHNA and CDR2 YNFKEQ. The CDR3 DNA follows: TGTGCCAGCAGCCAAGAGTGGACAGGGGGTATGCCCCAGCATTTT. Translated, it gives CASSQEWTGGMPQHF.

The chain employs TRBV7-9 and TRBJ1-2; no reliable D call. Trimming cost V 5 bases and J 6 bases, with 13 bases left between them. Germline CDR1 is SEHNR and CDR2 is FQNEAQ (reference sequence). The length of the CDR3 is 13 residues. CDR3 residues: CASSPRILDGYTF. Written as DNA, the CDR3 is TGTGCCAGCAGCCCCCGAATCTTAGATGGCTACACCTTC.

This rearrangement joins TRBV29-1 to TRBJ1-1, with TRBD1 matching over 7 bases. Trimming cost V 7 bases and J 1 base; bases outside gene matches: 6. This CDR3 has 13 amino acids. Per the germline V gene, CDR1 is SQVTM and CDR2 is ANQGSEA. CDR3: CSAQGGWNTEAFF. The DNA of the CDR3 is TGCAGCGCCCAGGGGGGGTGGAACACTGAAGCTTTCTTT.

The V gene is TRBV6-5, the J gene TRBJ1-2; the D gene is possibly TRBD1 (5 bases). CDR3 length: 13 amino acids. CDR1 and CDR2 (germline): MNHEY, SVGAGI. V lost 0 bases to trimming and J lost 8 bases, with 10 bases between them. The CDR3 loop reads CASSYSEGSGYTF. For the CDR3, the DNA is TGTGCCAGCAGTTACTCGGAGGGGAGCGGCTACACCTTC.

This sequence joins TRBV18 and TRBJ1-1, with D unclear. Germline V gene sequence: CDR1 KGHSH, CDR2 LQKENI. The CDR3 totals 14 residues. V was cut by 6 bases and J by 2 bases, with 13 bases left in between. The CDR3 loop is CASSNRAVNTEAFF. In DNA, the CDR3 is TGTGCCAGCTCCAACCGGGCGGTTAACACTGAAGCTTTCTTT.